These T cell receptor beta chains were read from a single sample in a study of cytomegalovirus exposure and HLA in healthy donors. Data came from immunoSEQ multiplex PCR; TCRdb stores just in-frame clones and leaves some out. The table lists roughly 180,000 clones, 9.5% of them singletons, with 1% to 1.5% in the top ten. Material: PBMCs. These receptors originate from a woman aged 30 to 39 in good health and CMV-seropositive. Each CDR3 is given with its conserved first and last residue. The D gene is left open where the match is weak. Expanded clones are given a class, and other clones once, few, many or no size at all.

d_call: .; j_call: TRBJ1-2; clone_size: few; v_call: TRBV15; cdr3_aa: CATRRTASSGYGYTF; cdr3_nt: TGTGCCACTCGAAGGACAGCCTCATCAGGGTATGGCTACACCTTC
d_call: TRBD2; j_call: TRBJ2-1; clone_size: few; v_call: TRBV9; cdr3_aa: CASSVALAQSGENEQFF; cdr3_nt: TGTGCCAGCAGCGTAGCACTAGCGCAATCCGGGGAGAATGAGCAGTTCTTC
d_call: .; j_call: TRBJ1-3; clone_size: .; v_call: TRBV13; cdr3_aa: CASSLDAGVNLRNTIYF; cdr3_nt: TGTGCCAGCAGCTTAGACGCCGGGGTAAACCTTCGAAACACCATATATTTT
d_call: .; j_call: TRBJ2-2; clone_size: .; v_call: TRBV7-9; cdr3_aa: CASSPFRQGQNTGELFF; cdr3_nt: TGTGCCAGCAGCCCGTTTCGTCAGGGCCAGAACACCGGGGAGCTGTTTTTT
d_call: TRBD1; j_call: TRBJ1-5; clone_size: few; v_call: TRBV5-4; cdr3_aa: CASSPGQGGQPQHF; cdr3_nt: TGTGCCAGCAGTCCCGGACAGGGTGGACAGCCCCAGCATTTT
d_call: .; j_call: TRBJ1-1; clone_size: few; v_call: TRBV21-1; cdr3_aa: CASSNGRSDTEAFF; cdr3_nt: TGTGCCAGCAGCAATGGGAGGTCTGACACTGAAGCTTTCTTT
d_call: TRBD2; j_call: TRBJ2-2; clone_size: few; v_call: TRBV29-1; cdr3_aa: CSVEGGLAGNTGELFF; cdr3_nt: TGCAGCGTTGAGGGAGGCCTAGCGGGGAACACCGGGGAGCTGTTTTTT
d_call: .; j_call: TRBJ2-3; clone_size: .; v_call: TRBV19; cdr3_aa: CASSLKYREMADTQYF; cdr3_nt: TGTGCCAGTAGTTTAAAGTACAGGGAGATGGCAGATACGCAGTATTTT
d_call: .; j_call: TRBJ1-1; clone_size: .; v_call: TRBV7-9; cdr3_aa: CASSFSMDTEAFF; cdr3_nt: TGTGCCAGCAGCTTTTCTATGGACACTGAAGCTTTCTTT
d_call: .; j_call: TRBJ2-5; clone_size: few; v_call: TRBV5-1; cdr3_aa: CASSLESGTRGTQYF; cdr3_nt: TGCGCCAGCAGCTTGGAATCGGGAACCAGGGGGACCCAGTACTTC
d_call: .; j_call: TRBJ2-2; clone_size: .; v_call: TRBV5-1; cdr3_aa: CASSLEAGRELFF; cdr3_nt: TGCGCCAGCAGCTTGGAGGCAGGGCGGGAGCTGTTTTTT
d_call: TRBD2; j_call: TRBJ2-1; clone_size: .; v_call: TRBV2; cdr3_aa: CASPTSGPYNEQFF; cdr3_nt: TGTGCCAGCCCGACTAGCGGGCCCTACAATGAGCAGTTCTTC
d_call: TRBD1; j_call: TRBJ2-5; clone_size: .; v_call: TRBV25-1; cdr3_aa: CASSELGDRAQETQYF; cdr3_nt: TGTGCCAGCAGTGAATTGGGGGACAGGGCGCAAGAGACCCAGTACTTC
d_call: .; j_call: TRBJ1-2; clone_size: few; v_call: TRBV18; cdr3_aa: CASLQVYGYTF; cdr3_nt: TGTGCCAGCTTACAGGTCTATGGCTACACCTTC
d_call: TRBD2; j_call: TRBJ2-3; clone_size: .; v_call: TRBV28; cdr3_aa: CASSLVGLVADTQYF; cdr3_nt: TGTGCCAGCAGTTTAGTAGGACTAGTCGCGGATACGCAGTATTTT
d_call: TRBD2; j_call: TRBJ2-3; clone_size: .; v_call: TRBV5-6; cdr3_aa: CASSKTSGTDTQYF; cdr3_nt: TGTGCCAGCAGCAAGACTAGCGGCACAGATACGCAGTATTTT
d_call: TRBD1; j_call: TRBJ1-2; clone_size: few; v_call: TRBV6-1; cdr3_aa: CASSPIRDSIYGYTF; cdr3_nt: TGTGCCAGCAGTCCAATCCGGGACAGCATCTATGGCTACACCTTC
d_call: .; j_call: TRBJ2-6; clone_size: few; v_call: TRBV29-1; cdr3_aa: CSVYFSGANVLTF; cdr3_nt: TGCAGCGTTTACTTCTCTGGGGCCAACGTCCTGACTTTC
d_call: .; j_call: TRBJ1-4; clone_size: few; v_call: TRBV30; cdr3_aa: CAWSDRTNEKLFF; cdr3_nt: TGTGCCTGGAGCGACAGGACTAATGAAAAACTGTTTTTT
d_call: TRBD1; j_call: TRBJ2-7; clone_size: .; v_call: TRBV5-8; cdr3_aa: CASSFKGTGWYEQYF; cdr3_nt: TGTGCCAGCAGCTTTAAGGGGACAGGGTGGTACGAGCAGTACTTC
d_call: TRBD1; j_call: TRBJ1-5; clone_size: .; v_call: TRBV6-1; cdr3_aa: CASHAIQGKAQPQHF; cdr3_nt: TGTGCCAGCCATGCCATACAGGGGAAAGCTCAGCCCCAGCATTTT
d_call: TRBD1; j_call: TRBJ1-5; clone_size: few; v_call: TRBV6-5; cdr3_aa: CASRQGAGGNQPQHF; cdr3_nt: TGTGCCAGCAGACAGGGGGCCGGAGGCAATCAGCCCCAGCATTTT
d_call: TRBD1; j_call: TRBJ1-2; clone_size: .; v_call: TRBV6-1; cdr3_aa: CASSTQGGYGYTF; cdr3_nt: TGTGCCAGCAGTACACAGGGGGGGTATGGCTACACCTTC
d_call: .; j_call: TRBJ1-1; clone_size: .; v_call: TRBV7-9; cdr3_aa: CASSQDLGTEAFF; cdr3_nt: TGTGCCAGCAGTCAGGATTTGGGTACTGAAGCTTTCTTT
d_call: .; j_call: TRBJ2-4; clone_size: .; v_call: TRBV5-6; cdr3_aa: CASSSSKNIQYF; cdr3_nt: TGTGCCAGCAGCTCGTCCAAAAACATTCAGTACTTC
d_call: .; j_call: TRBJ2-1; clone_size: .; v_call: TRBV5-1; cdr3_aa: CASSLSGSDNEQFF; cdr3_nt: TGCGCCAGCAGCTTGAGCGGGTCGGACAATGAGCAGTTCTTC
d_call: .; j_call: TRBJ2-5; clone_size: .; v_call: TRBV5-1; cdr3_aa: CASSAGQVFAGQETQYF; cdr3_nt: TGCGCCAGCAGCGCCGGTCAGGTATTCGCGGGGCAAGAGACCCAGTACTTC